The source of this T cell receptor (beta chain) is a study of regulatory and conventional T cells in breast cancer. TCRdb called the reads again in MiXCR, with one record for every CDR3 protein. This table holds 49 distinct CDR3 sequences. The sample taken for sequencing was regulatory or conventional T cells from blood (not recorded which); whether cultured is not recorded. The receptors come from a human donor with breast cancer or in good health (not recorded which).

The genes are TRBV28 and TRBJ1-5; D unclear. Trimming left V 5 bases short and J 4 bases short, with 12 bases between. This CDR3 is built from 14 residues. From germline, CDR1 is MDHEN and CDR2 SYDVKM. CDR3 DNA: TGTGCCAGCAGTAGACCCCGGGAGAATCAGCCCCAGCATTTT. It specifies CASSRPRENQPQHF.